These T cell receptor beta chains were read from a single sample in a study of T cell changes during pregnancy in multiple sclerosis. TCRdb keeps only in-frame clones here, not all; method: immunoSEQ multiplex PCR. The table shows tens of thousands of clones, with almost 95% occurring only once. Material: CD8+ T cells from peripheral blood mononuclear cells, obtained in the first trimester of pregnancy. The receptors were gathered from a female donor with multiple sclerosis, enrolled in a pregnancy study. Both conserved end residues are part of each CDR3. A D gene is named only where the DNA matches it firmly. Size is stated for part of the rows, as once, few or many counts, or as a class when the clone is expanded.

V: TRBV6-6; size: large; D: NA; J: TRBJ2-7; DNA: TGTGCCAGCAACTCAGGGGAAGCATACGAGCAGTACTTC; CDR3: CASNSGEAYEQYF
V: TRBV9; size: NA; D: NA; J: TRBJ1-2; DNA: TGTGCCAGCAGCGTAATGACAGGAAGGAATGGCTACACCTTC; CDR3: CASSVMTGRNGYTF
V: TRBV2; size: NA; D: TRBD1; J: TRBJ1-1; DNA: TGTGCCAGCAGAGGACAGGGAGAAGCTTTCTTT; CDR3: CASRGQGEAFF
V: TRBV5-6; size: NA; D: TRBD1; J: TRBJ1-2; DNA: TGTGCCAGCAGCTTGCTCCCGGACAGGGTGGACGGCTACACCTTC; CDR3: CASSLLPDRVDGYTF
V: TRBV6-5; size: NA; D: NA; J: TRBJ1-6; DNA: TGTGCCAGCAGTTACAACGAGGGTCGGCCGAATTCACCCCTCCACTTT; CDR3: CASSYNEGRPNSPLHF
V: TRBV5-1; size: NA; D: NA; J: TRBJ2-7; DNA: TGCGCCAGCAGCTTGGTGGCAGGGGGGTCCTACGAGCAGTACTTC; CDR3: CASSLVAGGSYEQYF
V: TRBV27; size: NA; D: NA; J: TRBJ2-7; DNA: TGTGCCAGCAGAGCCGGTCCGGGAGAGAGCTCCTACGAGCAGTACTTC; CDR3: CASRAGPGESSYEQYF
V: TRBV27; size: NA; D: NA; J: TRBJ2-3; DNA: TGTGCCAGCAGTTTCCAGGGGTGGTTTACAGATACGCAGTATTTT; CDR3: CASSFQGWFTDTQYF
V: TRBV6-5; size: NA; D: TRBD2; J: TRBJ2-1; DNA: TGTGCCAGCAGGTACAGCGGGGAACTCTACAATGAGCAGTTCTTC; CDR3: CASRYSGELYNEQFF
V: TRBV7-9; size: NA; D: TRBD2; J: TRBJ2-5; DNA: TGTGCCAGCAGTGGGGCTATAACTAGCGCCGAGACCCAGTACTTC; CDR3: CASSGAITSAETQYF
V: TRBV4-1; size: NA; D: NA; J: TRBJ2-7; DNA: TGCGCCAGCAGCCAAGGTCGACTAGGGAGCTCCTACGAGCAGTACTTC; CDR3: CASSQGRLGSSYEQYF
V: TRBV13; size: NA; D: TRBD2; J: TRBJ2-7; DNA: TGTGCCAGCAGCTGGGGGGGGAGGAGCTCCTACGAGCAGTACTTC; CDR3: CASSWGGRSSYEQYF
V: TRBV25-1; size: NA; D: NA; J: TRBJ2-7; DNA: TGTGCCAGCAGTGACGGCTACGAGCAGTACTTC; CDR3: CASSDGYEQYF
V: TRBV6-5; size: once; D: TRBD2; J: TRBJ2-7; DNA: TGTGCCAGCAGTTACTCTCCTCTAGCGGGGGGTCAAGAGCAGTACTTC; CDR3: CASSYSPLAGGQEQYF
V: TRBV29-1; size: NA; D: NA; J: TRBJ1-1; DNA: TGCAGCGGCGGGGGGAACACTGAAGCTTTCTTT; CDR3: CSGGGNTEAFF
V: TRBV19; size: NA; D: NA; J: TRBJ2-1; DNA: TGTGCCAGTAACTACGGACTCAACTACAATGAGCAGTTCTTC; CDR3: CASNYGLNYNEQFF